The clone carrying this T cell receptor beta chain was seen more than once but under ten times. Its antigen is unknown. Trimming at V came to 5 bases and at J to 7 bases, leaving 8 bases not matched to a gene. This CDR3 is 15 amino acids long. The V gene's germline CDR1 is MNHEY and CDR2 SMNVEV (reference sequence). This record comes from a study of T-cell reconstitution after alpha-beta-depleted transplantation in children. Molecular barcoding with unique molecular identifiers was used for the TCRbeta library. TCRdb independently ran MiXCR on the PCR reads; one entry per CDR3 protein. The sample holds roughly 200,000 distinct CDR3 sequences; roughly 7% are singletons and the top ten take about 5.9%. Study-level points and caveats: Where some patients showed high TCRbeta diversity at day 60, it came from recipient T cells and thymic progenitors that had survived. Alpha-beta T cells about two months after transplant reportedly derived from several hundred expanded graft clones. Newly made T cells mostly supplied T-cell counts and diversity one year after transplant.

Sequencing used PBMCs, obtained before TCRalphabeta/CD19-depleted stem cell transplant. This sequence originates from a boy between 2 and 10 years old with acute lymphoblastic leukemia, due to receive a stem cell transplant. This chain connects TRBV27 to TRBJ1-6, with 7 bases lining up with TRBD1. CDR3 in amino acids: CASSRTGVGNSPLHF. Written as DNA, the CDR3 is TGTGCCAGCAGTCGAACAGGGGTGGGCAATTCACCCCTCCACTTT.